What follows is one T cell receptor (beta chain) and its context. This specimen comes from a study of PD-1 blockade in mismatch repair-deficient tumors. Here immunoSEQ multiplex PCR was the method, and the copy in TCRdb shows in-frame clones only, minus some. The sample has about 68,000 clones; 70% to 85% are singletons. CDR1 and CDR2 from the germline V gene are SGHTA and FQGTGA. With 6 bases removed from V and 2 bases from J, the gap between germline ends came to 16 bases. The CDR3 covers 16 residues. This sequence was found in an adult with mismatch repair-deficient cancer. The chain is built from TRBV7-3 and TRBJ2-2, with D tentatively TRBD2 (6 bases). The specimen was peripheral blood, collected 2 weeks after starting pembrolizumab. CDR3 in DNA: TGTGCCAGCAGTTCTGGAGGGCAGCTTAACACCGGGGAGCTGTTTTTT. Its protein product is CASSSGGQLNTGELFF.